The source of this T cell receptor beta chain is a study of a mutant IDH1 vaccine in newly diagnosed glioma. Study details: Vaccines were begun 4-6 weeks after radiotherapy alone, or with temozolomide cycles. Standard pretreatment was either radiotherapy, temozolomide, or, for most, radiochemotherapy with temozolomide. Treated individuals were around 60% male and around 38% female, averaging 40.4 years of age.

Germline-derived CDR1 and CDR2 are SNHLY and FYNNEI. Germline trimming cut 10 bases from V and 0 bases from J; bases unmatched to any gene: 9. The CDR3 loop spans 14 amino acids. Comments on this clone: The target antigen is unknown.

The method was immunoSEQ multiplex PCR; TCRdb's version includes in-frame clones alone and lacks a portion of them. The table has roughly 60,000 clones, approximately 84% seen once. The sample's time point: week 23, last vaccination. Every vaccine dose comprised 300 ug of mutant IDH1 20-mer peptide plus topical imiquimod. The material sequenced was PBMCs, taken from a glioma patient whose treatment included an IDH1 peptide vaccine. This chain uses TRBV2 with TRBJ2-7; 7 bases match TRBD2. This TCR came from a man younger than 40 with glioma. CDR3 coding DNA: TGTGCCACGGGAGGAGGGGAGAGCTCCTACGAGCAGTACTTC. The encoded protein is CATGGGESSYEQYF.